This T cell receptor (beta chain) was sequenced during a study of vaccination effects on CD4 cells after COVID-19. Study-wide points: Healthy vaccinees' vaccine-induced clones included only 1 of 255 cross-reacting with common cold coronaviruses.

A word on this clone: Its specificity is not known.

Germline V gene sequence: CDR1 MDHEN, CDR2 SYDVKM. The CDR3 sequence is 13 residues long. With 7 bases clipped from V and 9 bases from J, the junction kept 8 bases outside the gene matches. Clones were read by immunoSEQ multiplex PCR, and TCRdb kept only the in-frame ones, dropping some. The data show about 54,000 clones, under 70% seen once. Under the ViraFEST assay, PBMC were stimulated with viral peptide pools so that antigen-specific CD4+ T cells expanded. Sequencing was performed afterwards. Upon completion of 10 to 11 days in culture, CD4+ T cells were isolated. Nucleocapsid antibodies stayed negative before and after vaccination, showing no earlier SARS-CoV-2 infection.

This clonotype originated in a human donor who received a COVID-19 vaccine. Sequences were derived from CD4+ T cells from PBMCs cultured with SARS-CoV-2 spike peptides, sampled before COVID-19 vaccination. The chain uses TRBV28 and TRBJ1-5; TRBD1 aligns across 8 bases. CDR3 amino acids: CASITDRARPQHF. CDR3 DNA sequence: TGTGCCAGCATTACGGACAGGGCAAGGCCCCAGCATTTT.